Following are 3 T cell receptor beta chains from one sample sequenced in a study of shared clonotypes between healthy human individuals. The data were produced by immunoSEQ multiplex PCR, yet TCRdb's version contains in-frame clones alone and is incomplete. The sample contains about 730,000 clones, approximately 72% of which appear only once. Sequencing was done on a sample of memory CD4+ T cells sorted from blood. Subset specified: CD45RA-negative fraction. Receptors originate from a woman aged 30 to 39 in good health.

This clone showed up many times. J is TRBJ1-4 and V is TRBV2; D gene uncertain. Trimming cost V 4 bases and J 4 bases, with 7 bases left between them. Germline values: CDR1 SNHLY, CDR2 FYNNEI. This CDR3 is 13 amino acids long. CDR3 loop: CASSVGFNEKLFF. CDR3 sequence (DNA): TGTGCCAGCAGTGTCGGCTTTAATGAAAAACTGTTTTTT.

This chain uses TRBV28 with TRBJ1-5; perhaps TRBD1 as D (5 bases). Germline lookup yields CDR1 MDHEN and CDR2 SYDVKM. V lost 8 bases, J lost 7 bases, and 18 bases lay in between. The CDR3 has 14 residues. CDR3: CASLERGSGQPQHF. The CDR3 coding sequence is TGTGCCAGCCTTGAGCGGGGCTCCGGGCAGCCCCAGCATTTT.

J is TRBJ2-1 and V is TRBV19, with 7 bases aligning to TRBD1. CDR1 and CDR2 from the germline V gene are LNHDA and SQIVND (reference sequence). This CDR3 comprises 15 residues. The J segment lost 3 bases and the V segment lost 7 bases, leaving 9 bases of the junction unmatched. The DNA for the CDR3 is TGTGCCAGTACCTTAGGGACAGTTCTCTACAATGAGCAGTTCTTC. Translated, it gives CASTLGTVLYNEQFF.